This T cell receptor (beta chain) was observed in a study of shared clonotypes between healthy human individuals. Broader study findings: A handful of donors held about 5% of naive CD4 clonotypes in common. Among donors, sharing of clonotypes was expected to be affected by sequencing depth. Specimens sampled were limited to blood, with tissue repertoires likely differing.

The assay was immunoSEQ multiplex PCR, and TCRdb's table has in-frame clones only and misses some. The data show more than 1,200,000 clones, approximately 98.5% seen once. Trimming cost V 2 bases and J 0 bases, with 10 bases left between them. The CDR3 totals 16 residues. Looked up from germline, CDR1 is KGHSH and CDR2 is LQKENI. On this clone itself: Its antigen is unidentified.

This chain links TRBV18 with TRBJ1-4; unclear D gene. The clonotype comes from a man aged 30 to 39 in good health. Source material: naive CD4+ T cells sorted from blood. Subset here: CD45RA+ positively selected. As DNA, the CDR3 is TGTGCCAGCTCACCATTCTCCGGGACAACTAATGAAAAACTGTTTTTT. It is translated as CASSPFSGTTNEKLFF.